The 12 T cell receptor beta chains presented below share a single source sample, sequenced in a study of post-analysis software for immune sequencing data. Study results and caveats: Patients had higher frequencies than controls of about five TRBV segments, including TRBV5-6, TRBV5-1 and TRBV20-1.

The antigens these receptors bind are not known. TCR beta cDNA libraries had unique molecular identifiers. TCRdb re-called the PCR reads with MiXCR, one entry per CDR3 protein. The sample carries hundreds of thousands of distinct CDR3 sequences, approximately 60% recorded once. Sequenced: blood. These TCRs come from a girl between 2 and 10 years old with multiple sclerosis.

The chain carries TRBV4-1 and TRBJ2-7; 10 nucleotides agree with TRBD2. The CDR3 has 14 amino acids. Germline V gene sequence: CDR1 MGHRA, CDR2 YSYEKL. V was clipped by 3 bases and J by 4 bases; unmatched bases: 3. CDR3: CASSHPTSGYEQYF. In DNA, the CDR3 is TGCGCCAGCAGCCACCCGACTAGCGGGTACGAGCAGTACTTC.

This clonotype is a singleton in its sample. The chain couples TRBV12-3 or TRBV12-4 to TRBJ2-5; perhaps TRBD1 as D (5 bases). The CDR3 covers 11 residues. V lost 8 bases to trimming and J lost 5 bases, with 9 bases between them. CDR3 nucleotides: TGTGCCAGCCAGGGTGACGAGACCCAGTACTTC. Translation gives CASQGDETQYF.

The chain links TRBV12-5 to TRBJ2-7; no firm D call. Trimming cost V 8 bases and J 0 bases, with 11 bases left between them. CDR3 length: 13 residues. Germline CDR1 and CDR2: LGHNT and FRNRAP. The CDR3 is CASHAGNSYEQYF. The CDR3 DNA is TGTGCTAGTCATGCTGGGAACTCCTACGAGCAGTACTTC.

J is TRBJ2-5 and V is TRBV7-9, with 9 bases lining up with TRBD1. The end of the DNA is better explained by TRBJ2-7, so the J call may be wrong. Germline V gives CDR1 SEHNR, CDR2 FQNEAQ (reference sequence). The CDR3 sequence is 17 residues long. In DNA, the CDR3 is TGTGCCAGCAGCTTTTCCCCGGGAACAGGGGGCTCTGGCGAGCAGTACTTC. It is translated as CASSFSPGTGGSGEQYF.

The CDR3 region is CAISEETSSIQYF. The CDR3 region has the DNA TGTGCCATCAGTGAGGAGACTAGCAGCATTCAGTACTTC. The chain employs TRBV10-3 and TRBJ2-4; TRBD2 matches at 7 bases. This CDR3 is 13 amino acids long. Germline loops: CDR1 ENHRY, CDR2 SYGVKD. After removal of 2 bases from V and 9 bases from J, the junction contained 4 bases not matched to a gene.

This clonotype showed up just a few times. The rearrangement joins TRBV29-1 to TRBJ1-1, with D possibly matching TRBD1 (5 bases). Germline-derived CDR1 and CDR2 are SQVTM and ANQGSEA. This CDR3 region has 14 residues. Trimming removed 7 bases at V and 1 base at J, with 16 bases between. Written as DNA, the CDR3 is TGCAGCGCCCAGGCCACCAGGGCGAACACTGAAGCTTTCTTT. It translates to CSAQATRANTEAFF.

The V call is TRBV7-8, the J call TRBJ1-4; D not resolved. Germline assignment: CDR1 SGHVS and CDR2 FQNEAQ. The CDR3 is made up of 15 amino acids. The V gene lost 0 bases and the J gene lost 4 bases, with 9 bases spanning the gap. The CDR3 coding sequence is TGTGCCAGCAGCTTAGCGGGAAGAGATAATGAAAAACTGTTTTTT. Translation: CASSLAGRDNEKLFF. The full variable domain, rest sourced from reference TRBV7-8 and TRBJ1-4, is GAGVSQSPRYKVAKRGQDVALRCDPISGHVSLFWYQQALGQGPEFLTYFQNEAQLDKSGLPSDRFFAERPEGSVSTLKIQRTQQEDSAVYLCASSLAGRDNEKLFFGSGTQLSVL.

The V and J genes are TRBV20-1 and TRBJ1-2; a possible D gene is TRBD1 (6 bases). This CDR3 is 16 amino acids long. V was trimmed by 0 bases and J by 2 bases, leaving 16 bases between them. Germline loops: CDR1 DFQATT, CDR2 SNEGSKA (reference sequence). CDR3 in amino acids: CSAREATGLGNYGYTF. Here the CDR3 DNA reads TGCAGTGCTAGAGAAGCTACAGGGTTAGGGAACTATGGCTACACCTTC.

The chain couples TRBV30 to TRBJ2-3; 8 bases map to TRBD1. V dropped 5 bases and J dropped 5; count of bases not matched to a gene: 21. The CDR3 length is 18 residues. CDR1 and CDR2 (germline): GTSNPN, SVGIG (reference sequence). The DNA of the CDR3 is TGTGCCTGGCAGGGACAGGAAGGCAGCGATAGACCTCGAGATACGCAGTATTTT. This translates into CAWQGQEGSDRPRDTQYF.

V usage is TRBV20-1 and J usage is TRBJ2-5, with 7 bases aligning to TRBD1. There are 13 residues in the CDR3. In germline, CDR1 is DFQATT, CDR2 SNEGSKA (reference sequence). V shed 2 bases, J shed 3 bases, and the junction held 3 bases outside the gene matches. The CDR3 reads CSARPTGEETQYF. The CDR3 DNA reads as TGCAGTGCTAGACCAACAGGGGAAGAGACCCAGTACTTC.

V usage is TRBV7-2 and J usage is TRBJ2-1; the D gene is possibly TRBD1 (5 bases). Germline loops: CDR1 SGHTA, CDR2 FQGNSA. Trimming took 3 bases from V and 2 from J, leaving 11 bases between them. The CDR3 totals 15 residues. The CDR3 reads CASSFQGGTYNEQFF. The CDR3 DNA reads TGTGCCAGCAGCTTCCAGGGCGGAACCTACAATGAGCAGTTCTTC.

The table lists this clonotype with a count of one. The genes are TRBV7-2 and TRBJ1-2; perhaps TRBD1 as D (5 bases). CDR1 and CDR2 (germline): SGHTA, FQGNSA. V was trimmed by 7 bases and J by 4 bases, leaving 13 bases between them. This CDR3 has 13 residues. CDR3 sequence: CASTEGTPYGYTF. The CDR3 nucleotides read TGTGCCAGCACCGAGGGGACTCCCTATGGCTACACCTTC.